These T cell receptor beta chains were read from a single sample in a study of OX40 agonist ivuxolimab in advanced cancers. The protocol was immunoSEQ multiplex PCR, while the TCRdb copy is restricted to in-frame clones and leaves out a portion. The table lists tens of thousands of clones, about nine tenths of them singletons, with approximately 3.2% in the top ten. The sample consisted of CD4+ or CD8+ T cells sorted from blood, taken in a trial of the OX40 agonist ivuxolimab. These receptors were collected from an adult with an advanced solid tumor such as melanoma, head and neck, liver or kidney cancer. Each CDR3 is given with its conserved first and last residue. The D gene is left open where the match is weak. Not all rows give a size; the values are once, few, many and, for expanded clones, a class.

J	V	size	D	DNA	CDR3
TRBJ1-2	TRBV6-5	.	.	TGTGCCAGCAGTTACTCTCAGGGCTATGGCTACACCTTC	CASSYSQGYGYTF
TRBJ1-2	TRBV27	.	.	TGTGCCAGCAGCGGATCGCGGGGCCGGTATGGCTACACCTTC	CASSGSRGRYGYTF
TRBJ2-2	TRBV28	.	.	TGTGCCAGCGGCTACACCGGGGAGCTGTTTTTT	CASGYTGELFF
TRBJ2-7	TRBV5-8	once	.	TGTGCCAGCAGCTCAATGGAGGGATCCTACGAGCAGTACTTC	CASSSMEGSYEQYF
TRBJ1-1	TRBV11-3	.	.	TGTGCCAGCAGCTCCCCGGGGACAAACACTGAAGCTTTCTTT	CASSSPGTNTEAFF
TRBJ2-3	TRBV18	.	TRBD2	TGTGCCAGCTCTCAGACTAGCGGGAGAAGCACAGATACGCAGTATTTT	CASSQTSGRSTDTQYF
TRBJ2-1	TRBV7-3	.	TRBD1	TGTGCCAGCAGCTTAAATAGGGACAGGGGCCACAATGAGCAGTTCTTC	CASSLNRDRGHNEQFF
TRBJ1-2	TRBV5-1	.	.	TGCGCCAGCAGCCCTGTTATTTCAACGGAAGCTAACTATGGCTACACCTTC	CASSPVISTEANYGYTF
TRBJ2-7	TRBV27	.	.	TGTGCCAGCAGTTCCTTCGGGACCTACGAGCAGTACTTC	CASSSFGTYEQYF
TRBJ2-7	TRBV2	.	TRBD2	TGTGCCAGCGGGACTAGCGGGGGTTCCTACGAGCAGTACTTC	CASGTSGGSYEQYF
TRBJ2-6	TRBV19	.	.	TGTGCCAGTAGTACCTCAAGCGGGGCCAACGTCCTGACTTTC	CASSTSSGANVLTF